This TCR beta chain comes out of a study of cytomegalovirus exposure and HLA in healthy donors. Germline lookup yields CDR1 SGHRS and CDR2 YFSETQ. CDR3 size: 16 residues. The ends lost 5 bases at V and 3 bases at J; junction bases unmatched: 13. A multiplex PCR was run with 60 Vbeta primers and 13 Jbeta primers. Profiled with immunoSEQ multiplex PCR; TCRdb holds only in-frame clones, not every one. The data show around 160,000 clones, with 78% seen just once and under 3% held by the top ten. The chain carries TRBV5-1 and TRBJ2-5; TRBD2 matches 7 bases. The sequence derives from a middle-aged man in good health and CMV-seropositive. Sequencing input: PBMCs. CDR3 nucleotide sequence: TGCGCCAGCAGTTCCACTAGCGCCGCCTGGAAAGAGACCCAGTACTTC. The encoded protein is CASSSTSAAWKETQYF.